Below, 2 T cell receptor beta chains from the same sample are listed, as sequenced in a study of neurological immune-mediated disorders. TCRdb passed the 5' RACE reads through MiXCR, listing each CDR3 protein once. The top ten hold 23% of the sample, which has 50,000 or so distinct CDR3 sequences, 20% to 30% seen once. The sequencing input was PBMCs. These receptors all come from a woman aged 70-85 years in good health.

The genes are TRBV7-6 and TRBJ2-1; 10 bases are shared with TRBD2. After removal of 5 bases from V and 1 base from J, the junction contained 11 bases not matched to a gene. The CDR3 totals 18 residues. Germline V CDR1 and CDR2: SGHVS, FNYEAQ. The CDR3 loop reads CASSPGIGLAASYNEQFF. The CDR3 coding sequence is TGTGCCAGCAGCCCCGGGATCGGACTAGCGGCGTCCTACAATGAGCAGTTCTTC.

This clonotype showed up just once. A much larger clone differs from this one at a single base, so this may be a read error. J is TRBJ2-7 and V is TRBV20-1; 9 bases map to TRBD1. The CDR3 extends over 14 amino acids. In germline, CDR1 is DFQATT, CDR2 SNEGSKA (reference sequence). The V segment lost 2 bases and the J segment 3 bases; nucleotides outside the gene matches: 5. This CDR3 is CSARHWTGVYEQYF. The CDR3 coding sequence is TGCAGTGCTAGACATTGGACAGGGGTCTACGAGCAGTACTTC.